This T cell receptor (beta chain) was sequenced in a study of metastatic and nonmetastatic thyroid tumors. TCRdb re-called clones from the PCR reads using MiXCR. The repertoire holds 25,000 or so clones, with around a sixth as singletons. No treatment had been given to any patient before thyroid surgery. This clone was detected ten times or more. The V gene lost 4 bases and the J gene lost 2 bases, with 18 bases spanning the gap. The CDR3 consists of 17 residues. Per the germline V gene, CDR1 is LGHNA and CDR2 is YNFKEQ. The chain employs TRBV4-2 and TRBJ2-1; D is tentatively TRBD1 or TRBD2 (6 bases each). The sample was blood. The receptor was isolated from a male donor with papillary thyroid cancer or a benign thyroid nodule (not recorded which). Some clones in this sample may be carry-over from other donors' samples. In nucleotides, the CDR3 is TGTGCCAGCAGCCCTAGGGAAGGGGGGAGTCCCTACAATGAGCAGTTCTTC. This codes for CASSPREGGSPYNEQFF.